This TCR beta chain was recovered during a study of response to subunit inactivated influenza vaccine. Findings of the study overall: The authors offered the suggestion that each seasonal influenza vaccination recruits few new T cells.

Via MiXCR, TCRdb re-called the RT-PCR reads, giving one row per CDR3 protein. The table shows hundreds of thousands of distinct CDR3 sequences, with around 16% occurring only once. Regarding this clonotype: As yet, its antigen is unknown.

V lost 8 bases, J lost 6 bases, and 14 bases lay in between. There are 12 residues in the CDR3. Germline V lookup: CDR1 GTSNPN, CDR2 SVGIG (reference sequence). Sequences were derived from PBMCs from blood, sampled 12 days after vaccination. The V gene is TRBV30, the J gene TRBJ2-1, with D perhaps TRBD2 (7 bases). The sequence derives from a man in his fifties who received an inactivated influenza vaccine. This chain's CDR3 is CARGALSNEQFF. In nucleotides, the CDR3 is TGTGCCCGGGGGGCCTTAAGCAATGAGCAGTTCTTC.